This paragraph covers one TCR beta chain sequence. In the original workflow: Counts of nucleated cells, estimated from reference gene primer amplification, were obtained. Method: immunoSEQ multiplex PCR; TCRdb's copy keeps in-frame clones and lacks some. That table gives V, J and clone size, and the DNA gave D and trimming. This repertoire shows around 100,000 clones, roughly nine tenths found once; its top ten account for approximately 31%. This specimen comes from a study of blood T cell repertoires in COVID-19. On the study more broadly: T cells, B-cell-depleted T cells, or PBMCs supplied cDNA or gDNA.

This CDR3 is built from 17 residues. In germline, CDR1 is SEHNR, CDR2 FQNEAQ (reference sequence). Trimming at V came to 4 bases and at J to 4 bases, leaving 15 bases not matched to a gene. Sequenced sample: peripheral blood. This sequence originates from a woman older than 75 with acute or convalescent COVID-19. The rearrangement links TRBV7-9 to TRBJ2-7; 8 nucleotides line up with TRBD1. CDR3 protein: CASSSTQGARHLYEQYF. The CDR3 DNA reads TGTGCCAGCAGCTCAACGCAGGGGGCGCGCCACCTTTACGAGCAGTACTTC.